This T cell receptor beta chain was profiled in a study of metastatic and nonmetastatic thyroid tumors. Looking at the study overall: Across peripheral blood and tumor or nodule tissue samples taken from malignant and benign thyroid patients, the repertoires were compared with one another. Study-wide points: Significantly greater TCR beta diversity was reportedly found in malignant thyroid tumors than in benign nodules (in blood and tumor).

Each patient went into thyroid surgery without having received any treatment. In the original processing: CDR3 was compared across clinicopathological groups, and the resulting differences were used to build a distant-metastasis classifier for papillary thyroid cancer. TCRdb recomputed clones from the PCR reads via MiXCR. The V and J calls reflect TCRdb's pipeline rather than the authors' work. Of about 16,000 clones in the sample, about 26% were seen once. V dropped 5 bases and J dropped 11; count of bases not matched to a gene: 10. CDR3 length: 13 residues. The germline V gene encodes CDR1 SGHDN and CDR2 FVKESK. In the case of this clone: Its antigen is undetermined.

The source is a female donor with papillary thyroid cancer or a benign thyroid nodule (not recorded which). Some clones in this sample may be carry-over from other donors' samples. The source material was adjacent normal tissue. This chain uses TRBV14 with TRBJ1-2; 8 bases match TRBD1. CDR3 in amino acids: CASSTARTGKYTF. The CDR3 DNA follows: TGTGCCAGCAGCACAGCCCGGACAGGGAAATACACCTTC.